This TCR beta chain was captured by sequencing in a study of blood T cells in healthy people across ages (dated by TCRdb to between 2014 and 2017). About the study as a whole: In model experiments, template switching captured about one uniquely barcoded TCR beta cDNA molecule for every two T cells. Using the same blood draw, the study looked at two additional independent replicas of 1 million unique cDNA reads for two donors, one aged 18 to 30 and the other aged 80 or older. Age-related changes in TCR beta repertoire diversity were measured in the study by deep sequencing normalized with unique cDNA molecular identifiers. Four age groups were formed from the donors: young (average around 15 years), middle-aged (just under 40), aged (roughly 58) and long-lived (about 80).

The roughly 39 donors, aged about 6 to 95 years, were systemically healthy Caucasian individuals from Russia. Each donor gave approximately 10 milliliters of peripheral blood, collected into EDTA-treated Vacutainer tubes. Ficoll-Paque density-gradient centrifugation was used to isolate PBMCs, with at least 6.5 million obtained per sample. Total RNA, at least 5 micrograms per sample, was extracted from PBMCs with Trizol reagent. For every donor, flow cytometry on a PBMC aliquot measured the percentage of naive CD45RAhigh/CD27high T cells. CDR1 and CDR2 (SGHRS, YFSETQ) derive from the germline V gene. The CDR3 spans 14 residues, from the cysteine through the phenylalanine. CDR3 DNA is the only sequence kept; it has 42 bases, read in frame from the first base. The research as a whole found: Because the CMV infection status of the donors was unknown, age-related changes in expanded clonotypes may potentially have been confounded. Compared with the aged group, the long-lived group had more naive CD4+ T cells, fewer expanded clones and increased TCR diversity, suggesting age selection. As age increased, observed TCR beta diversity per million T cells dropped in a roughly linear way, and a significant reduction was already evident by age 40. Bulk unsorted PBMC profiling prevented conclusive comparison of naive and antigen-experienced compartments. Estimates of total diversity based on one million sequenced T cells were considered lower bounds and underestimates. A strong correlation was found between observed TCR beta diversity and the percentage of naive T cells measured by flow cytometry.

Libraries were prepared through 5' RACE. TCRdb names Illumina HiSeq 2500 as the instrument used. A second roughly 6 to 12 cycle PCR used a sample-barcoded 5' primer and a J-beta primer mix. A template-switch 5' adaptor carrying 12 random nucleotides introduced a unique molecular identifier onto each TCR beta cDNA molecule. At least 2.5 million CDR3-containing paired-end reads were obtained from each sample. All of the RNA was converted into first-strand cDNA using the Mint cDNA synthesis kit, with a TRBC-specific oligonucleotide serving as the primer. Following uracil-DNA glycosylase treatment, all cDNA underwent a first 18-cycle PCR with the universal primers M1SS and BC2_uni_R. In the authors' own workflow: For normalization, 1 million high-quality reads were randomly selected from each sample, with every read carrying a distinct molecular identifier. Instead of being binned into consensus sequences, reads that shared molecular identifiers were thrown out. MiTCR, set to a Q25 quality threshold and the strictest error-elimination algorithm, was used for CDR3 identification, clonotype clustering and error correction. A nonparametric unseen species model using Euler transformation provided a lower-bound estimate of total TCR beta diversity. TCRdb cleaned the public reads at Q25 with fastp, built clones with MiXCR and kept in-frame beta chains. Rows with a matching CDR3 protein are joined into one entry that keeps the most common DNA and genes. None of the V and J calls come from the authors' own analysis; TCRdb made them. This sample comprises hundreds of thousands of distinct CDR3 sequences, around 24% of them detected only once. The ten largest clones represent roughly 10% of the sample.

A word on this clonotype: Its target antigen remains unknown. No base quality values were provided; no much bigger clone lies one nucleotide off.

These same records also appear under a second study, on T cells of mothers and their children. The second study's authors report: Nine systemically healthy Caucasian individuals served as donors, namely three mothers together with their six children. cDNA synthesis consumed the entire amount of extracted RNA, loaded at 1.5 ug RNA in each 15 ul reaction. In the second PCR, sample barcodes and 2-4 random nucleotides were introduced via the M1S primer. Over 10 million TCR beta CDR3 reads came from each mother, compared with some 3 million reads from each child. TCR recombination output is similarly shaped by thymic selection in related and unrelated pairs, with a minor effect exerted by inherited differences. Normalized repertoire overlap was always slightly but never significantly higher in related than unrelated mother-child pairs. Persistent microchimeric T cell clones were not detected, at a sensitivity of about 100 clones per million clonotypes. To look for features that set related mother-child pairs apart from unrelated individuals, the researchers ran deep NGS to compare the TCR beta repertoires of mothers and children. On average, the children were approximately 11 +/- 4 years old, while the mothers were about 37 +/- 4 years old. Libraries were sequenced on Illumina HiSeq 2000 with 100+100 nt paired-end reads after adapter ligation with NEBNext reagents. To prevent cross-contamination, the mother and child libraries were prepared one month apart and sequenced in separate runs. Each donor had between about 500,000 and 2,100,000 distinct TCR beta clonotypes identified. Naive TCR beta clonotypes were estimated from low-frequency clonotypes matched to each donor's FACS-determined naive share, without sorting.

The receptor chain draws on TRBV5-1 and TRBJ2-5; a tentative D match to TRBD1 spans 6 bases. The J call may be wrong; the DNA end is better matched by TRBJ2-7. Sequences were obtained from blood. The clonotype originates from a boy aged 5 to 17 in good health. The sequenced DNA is TGCGCCAGCAGGGATGTCAGGGGCTCCTACGAGCAGTACTTC. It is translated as CASRDVRGSYEQYF.